Each of the 18 T cell receptor beta chains below was sequenced from the same sample in a study of cytomegalovirus exposure and HLA in healthy donors. Profiled with immunoSEQ multiplex PCR; TCRdb holds only in-frame clones, not every one. The sample includes 55,000 to 75,000 clones, roughly 94% seen only once; the top ten take more than 1.2%. Specimen: PBMCs. The receptors shown here come from a young man in good health and CMV-seropositive.

The genes are TRBV21-1 and TRBJ1-3; the table's D call, TRBD1, has no DNA check behind it. TRBV21-1 is described as a pseudogene. This CDR3 has 18 amino acids. The CDR3 DNA is TGTGCCAGCAGCAAATCACGCCCGGACAGGGTGACCGGAAACACCATATATTTT. It yields the protein CASSKSRPDRVTGNTIYF.

This clone rates as medium-sized. The chain has TRBV6-1 and TRBJ1-1; D is perhaps TRBD1 (5 bases). The CDR3 totals 14 residues. V was trimmed by 3 bases and J by 4 bases, leaving 12 bases between them. Germline V gives CDR1 MNHNS, CDR2 SASEGT. In nucleotides, the CDR3 is TGTGCCAGCAGTGATGGCAGGGAAGGCACTGAAGCTTTCTTT. Translation: CASSDGREGTEAFF.

CDR3 DNA sequence: TGTGCCCACTCGAGGGCGGGACCCAGCTACGAGCAGTACTTC. This gives the protein CAHSRAGPSYEQYF. This chain connects TRBV30 to TRBJ2-7; D might be TRBD2 (6 bases). This CDR3 contains 14 residues. The V end lost 8 bases, the J end lost 3 bases, and 20 bases lay between the germline ends. The germline V gene encodes CDR1 GTSNPN and CDR2 SVGIG (reference sequence).

The gene calls are TRBV4-2 and TRBJ2-1; the match to TRBD2 covers 9 bases. Germline CDR1 LGHNA, CDR2 YNFKEQ. Losses at the gene ends were 4 bases for V and 4 bases for J; bases not matched to a gene: 8. CDR3 size: 16 residues. CDR3 sequence: CASSPQLAGVYNEQFF. In nucleotides, the CDR3 is TGTGCCAGCAGCCCCCAACTAGCGGGCGTTTACAATGAGCAGTTCTTC.

Details on this clone: The identical CDR3 is also encoded by other nucleotide sequences in the sample. The rearrangement uses TRBV27 and TRBJ2-3, with D possibly TRBD2 on 6 matching bases. Germline assignment: CDR1 MNHEY and CDR2 SMNVEV (reference sequence). Trimming removed 3 bases at V and 0 bases at J, with 10 bases between. CDR3 length: 15 residues. This CDR3 is CASSLGGLSTDTQYF. The CDR3 region has the DNA TGTGCCAGCAGTTTGGGAGGTCTTAGCACAGATACGCAGTATTTT.

A few counts support this clone. The chain is built from TRBV6-1 and TRBJ2-2, with a weak D call TRBD2 (7 bases). The CDR3 is 15 residues long. Per the germline V gene, CDR1 is MNHNS and CDR2 is SASEGT. V was pared by 11 bases and J by 5 bases, with 21 bases between. For the CDR3, the DNA is TGTGCCGCCGGGAGACGGGGGGCCAGAACCGGGGAGCTGTTTTTT. Translation gives CAAGRRGARTGELFF.

The chain has TRBV9 and TRBJ1-2; TRBD1 aligns across 9 bases. The CDR3 loop spans 15 amino acids. Germline V CDR1 and CDR2: SGDLS, YYNGEE. With V trimmed by 3 bases and J by 3 bases, 6 bases remained unmatched. CDR3 nucleotides: TGTGCCAGCAGCGCCTGGGGACAGGGAGACTATGGCTACACCTTC. Translated, it gives CASSAWGQGDYGYTF.

The CDR3: CASSQEAGEADTQYF. In DNA, the CDR3 is TGTGCCAGCAGCCAAGAGGCGGGAGAAGCAGATACGCAGTATTTT. The V gene is TRBV4-2, the J gene TRBJ2-3; 7 positions match TRBD2. The V segment lost 0 bases and the J segment 4 bases; nucleotides outside the gene matches: 4. The CDR3 is 15 amino acids. Germline-derived CDR1 and CDR2 are LGHNA and YNFKEQ.

The chain carries TRBV5-4 and TRBJ2-5, with 8 bases matching TRBD2. The CDR3 has 15 amino acids. J was trimmed by 2 bases and V by 7 bases; bases with no gene match: 10. CDR1 is SGHNT, CDR2 YYREEE, per germline (reference sequence). This chain's CDR3 is CASSLERGSQETQYF. DNA for the CDR3: TGTGCCAGCTCCCTAGAGCGGGGGTCACAAGAGACCCAGTACTTC. The variable domain in full, with the rest retrieved from reference TRBV5-4 and TRBJ2-5, is ETGVTQSPTHLIKTRGQQVTLRCSSQSGHNTVSWYQQALGQGPQFIFQYYREEENGRGNFPPRFSGLQFPNYSSELNVNALELDDSALYLCASSLERGSQETQYFGPGTRLLVL.

The genes are TRBV10-1 and TRBJ1-5, with D tentatively TRBD1 (6 bases). Germline V gene lookup returns CDR1 WNHNN and CDR2 SYGVQD (reference sequence). The V end was cut by 4 bases, the J end by 0 bases, with 16 bases between. This CDR3 is built from 17 residues. In DNA form, the CDR3 reads TGCGCCAGCAGTGGCCGGGACAATTACGATAGCAATCAGCCCCAGCATTTT. Its translation is CASSGRDNYDSNQPQHF.

The chain employs TRBV28 and TRBJ1-5, with D unresolved. V lost 1 base, J lost 6 bases, and 7 bases lay in between. The CDR3 spans 13 residues. Germline values: CDR1 MDHEN, CDR2 SYDVKM. In nucleotides, the CDR3 is TGTGCCAGCAGTTTATTTCGGGGTCAGCCCCAGCATTTT. Translation: CASSLFRGQPQHF. Supplemented by reference TRBV28 and TRBJ1-5, the full variable domain reads DVKVTQSSRYLVKRTGEKVFLECVQDMDHENMFWYRQDPGLGLRLIYFSYDVKMKEKGDIPEGYSVSREKKERFSLILESASTNQTSMYLCASSLFRGQPQHFGDGTRLSIL.

V gene TRBV6-6 combines with J gene TRBJ2-1; D call uncertain. V lost 4 bases and J 0 bases, leaving 10 bases between the germline ends. Germline V gene lookup returns CDR1 MNHNY and CDR2 SVGAGI (reference sequence). CDR3 length: 15 residues. Here the CDR3 DNA reads TGTGCCAGCAGTTCACCGGAGTTCTCCTACAATGAGCAGTTCTTC. This codes for CASSSPEFSYNEQFF.

This chain links TRBV11-2 with TRBJ2-2; D unclear. This CDR3 comprises 13 residues. The germline gives CDR1 SGHAT, CDR2 FQNNGV. The V end lost 3 bases, the J end lost 7 bases, and 9 bases lay between the germline ends. The CDR3 DNA sequence: TGTGCCAGCAGCTTGGTCCGTAGCGGGGAGCTGTTTTTT. Protein sequence: CASSLVRSGELFF.

The V gene is TRBV27, the J gene TRBJ1-2, with 8 bases identical to TRBD1. Germline CDR1 is MNHEY and CDR2 is SMNVEV (reference sequence). V trimming: 5 bases; J trimming: 0 bases; junction bases outside the gene matches: 14. The CDR3 length is 18 residues. CDR3 in amino acids: CASSPMAAGGLTNYGYTF. The CDR3 DNA is TGTGCCAGCAGTCCAATGGCGGCAGGGGGCTTGACTAACTATGGCTACACCTTC.

The chain joins TRBV5-4 to TRBJ2-1, with 9 bases identical to TRBD2. The CDR3 covers 15 residues. With 5 bases clipped from V and 0 bases from J, the junction kept 3 bases outside the gene matches. Germline CDR1 reads SGHNT; CDR2 reads YYREEE (reference sequence). CDR3 sequence reads: CASSYSGSSYNEQFF. In nucleotides, the CDR3 is TGTGCCAGCAGTTATAGCGGGAGCTCCTACAATGAGCAGTTCTTC.

The J gene is TRBJ1-2, the V gene TRBV5-1; D perhaps matches TRBD1 (5 bases). V was shortened by 3 bases and J by 3 bases, with 9 bases between the two germline ends. Germline CDR1 SGHRS, CDR2 YFSETQ. The CDR3 sequence is 13 residues long. The CDR3 reads CASSSDNDYGYTF. CDR3 bases: TGCGCCAGCAGCTCGGACAACGACTATGGCTACACCTTC.

The genes are TRBV7-9 and TRBJ2-7; 7 bases are a match to TRBD2. CDR1 is SEHNR, CDR2 FQNEAQ, per germline (reference sequence). V was pared by 3 bases and J by 3 bases, with 5 bases of the junction left unmatched. The CDR3 totals 14 residues. CDR3 sequence: CASSLSSGYYEQYF. Here the CDR3 DNA reads TGTGCCAGCAGCTTGTCTAGCGGATACTACGAGCAGTACTTC.

This chain connects TRBV10-1 to TRBJ2-3, with TRBD2 matching 7 bases. V was clipped by 4 bases and J by 0 bases; unmatched bases: 4. This CDR3 spans 15 amino acids. CDR1 WNHNN and CDR2 SYGVQD come from the germline V gene (reference sequence). The DNA for the CDR3 is TGCGCCAGCAGTGCAACTAGCGCTAGCACAGATACGCAGTATTTT. This sequence encodes CASSATSASTDTQYF.